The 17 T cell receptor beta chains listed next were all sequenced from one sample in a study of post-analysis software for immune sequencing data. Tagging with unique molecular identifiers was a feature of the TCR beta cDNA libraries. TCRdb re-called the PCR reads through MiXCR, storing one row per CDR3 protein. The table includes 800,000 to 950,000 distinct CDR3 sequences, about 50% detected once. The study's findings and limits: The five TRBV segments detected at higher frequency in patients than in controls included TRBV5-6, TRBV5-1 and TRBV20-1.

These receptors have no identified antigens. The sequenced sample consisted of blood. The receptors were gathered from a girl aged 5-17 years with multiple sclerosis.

The CDR3 DNA reads TGCGCCAGCAGCCACACAGGGGACAACTATGGCTACACCTTC. Encoded protein: CASSHTGDNYGYTF. The chain links TRBV5-1 to TRBJ1-2; 7 positions match TRBD1. The CDR3 runs to 14 residues. CDR1 and CDR2 (germline): SGHRS, YFSETQ. The J segment lost 2 bases and the V segment lost 4 bases, leaving 5 bases of the junction unmatched.

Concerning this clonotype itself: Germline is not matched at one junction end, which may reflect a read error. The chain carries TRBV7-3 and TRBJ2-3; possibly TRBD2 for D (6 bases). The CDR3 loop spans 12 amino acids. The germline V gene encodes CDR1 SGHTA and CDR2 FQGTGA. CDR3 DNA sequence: TGTACCAGCAGCTTACTAGCCTCTACGCAGTATTTT. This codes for CTSSLLASTQYF.

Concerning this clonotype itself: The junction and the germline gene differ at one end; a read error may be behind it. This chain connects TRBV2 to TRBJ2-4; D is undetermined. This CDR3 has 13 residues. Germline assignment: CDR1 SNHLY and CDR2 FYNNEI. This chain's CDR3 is CVSSEGRTNIQYF. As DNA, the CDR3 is TGTGTCAGCAGTGAAGGAAGGACAAACATTCAGTACTTC.

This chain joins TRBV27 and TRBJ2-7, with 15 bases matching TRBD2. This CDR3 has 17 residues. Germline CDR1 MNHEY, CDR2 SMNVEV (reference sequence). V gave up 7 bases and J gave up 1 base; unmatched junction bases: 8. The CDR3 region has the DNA TGTGCCAGCACGGGGGGACTAGCGGGAGGCGAATCCTACGAGCAGTACTTC. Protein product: CASTGGLAGGESYEQYF.

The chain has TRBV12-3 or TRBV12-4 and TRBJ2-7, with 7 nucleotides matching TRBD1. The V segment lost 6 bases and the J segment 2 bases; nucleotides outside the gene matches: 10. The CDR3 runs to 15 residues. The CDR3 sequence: CASSPFRGTAYEQYF. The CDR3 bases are TGTGCCAGCAGCCCGTTCAGGGGGACGGCCTACGAGCAGTACTTC.

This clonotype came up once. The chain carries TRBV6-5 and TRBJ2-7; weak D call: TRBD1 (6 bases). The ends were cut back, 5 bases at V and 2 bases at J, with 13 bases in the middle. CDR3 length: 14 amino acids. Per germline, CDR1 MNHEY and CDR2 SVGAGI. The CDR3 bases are TGTGCCAGCAGTAAAGGACAGACTACCTACGAGCAGTACTTC. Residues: CASSKGQTTYEQYF.

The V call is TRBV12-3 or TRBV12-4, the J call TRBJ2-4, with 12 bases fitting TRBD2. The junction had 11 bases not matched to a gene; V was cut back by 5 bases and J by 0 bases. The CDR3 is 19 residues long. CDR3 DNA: TGTGCCAGCAGTGTCTGGACTAGCGGGGCTTCTCTAGCCAAAAACATTCAGTACTTC. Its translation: CASSVWTSGASLAKNIQYF.

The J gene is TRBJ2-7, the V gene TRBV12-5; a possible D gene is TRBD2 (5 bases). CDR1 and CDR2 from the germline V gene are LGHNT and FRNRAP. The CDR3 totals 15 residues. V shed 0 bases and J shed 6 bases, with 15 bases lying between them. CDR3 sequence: CASGLVRGSSGEQYF. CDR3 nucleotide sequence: TGTGCTAGTGGTTTGGTACGAGGGTCGTCGGGCGAGCAGTACTTC.

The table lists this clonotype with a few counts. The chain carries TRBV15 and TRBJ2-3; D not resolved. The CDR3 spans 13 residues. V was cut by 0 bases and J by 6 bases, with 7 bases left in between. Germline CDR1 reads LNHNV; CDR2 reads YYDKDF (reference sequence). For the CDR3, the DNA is TGTGCCACCAGCAGAGAGAATCCGGATACGCAGTATTTT. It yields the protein CATSRENPDTQYF.

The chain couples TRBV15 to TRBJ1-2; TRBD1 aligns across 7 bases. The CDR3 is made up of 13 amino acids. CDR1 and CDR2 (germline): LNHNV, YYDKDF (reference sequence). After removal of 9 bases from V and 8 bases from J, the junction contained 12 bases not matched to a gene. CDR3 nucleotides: TGTGCCACAACTGACAGGGCCGATGCCGGCTACACCTTC. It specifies CATTDRADAGYTF.

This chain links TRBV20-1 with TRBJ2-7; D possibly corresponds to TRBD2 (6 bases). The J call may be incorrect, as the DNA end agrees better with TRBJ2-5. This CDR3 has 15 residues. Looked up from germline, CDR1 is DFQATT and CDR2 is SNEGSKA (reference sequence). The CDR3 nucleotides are TGCAGTGCTAGGGATCGGGGGTCCTGGGGTGAGACCCAGTACTTC. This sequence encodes CSARDRGSWGETQYF.

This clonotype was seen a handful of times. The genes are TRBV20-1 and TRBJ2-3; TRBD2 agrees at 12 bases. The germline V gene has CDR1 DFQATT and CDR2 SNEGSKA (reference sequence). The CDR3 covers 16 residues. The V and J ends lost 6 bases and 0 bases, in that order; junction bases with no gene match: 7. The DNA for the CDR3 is TGCAGTGCCAGGACTAGCGGGACTCCTAGCACAGATACGCAGTATTTT. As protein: CSARTSGTPSTDTQYF.

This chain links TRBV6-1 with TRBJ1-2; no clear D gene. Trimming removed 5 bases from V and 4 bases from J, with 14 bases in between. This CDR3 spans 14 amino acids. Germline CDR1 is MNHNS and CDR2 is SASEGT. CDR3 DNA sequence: TGTGCCAGCAGTCATCGATGGGCTGTCTATGGCTACACCTTC. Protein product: CASSHRWAVYGYTF.

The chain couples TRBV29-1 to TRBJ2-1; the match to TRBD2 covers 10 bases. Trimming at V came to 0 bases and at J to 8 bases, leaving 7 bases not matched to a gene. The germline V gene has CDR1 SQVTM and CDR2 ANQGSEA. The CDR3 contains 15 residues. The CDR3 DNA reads TGCAGCGTTGAAGATGGGACTAGCGCCCACGATGAGCAGTTCTTC. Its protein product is CSVEDGTSAHDEQFF.

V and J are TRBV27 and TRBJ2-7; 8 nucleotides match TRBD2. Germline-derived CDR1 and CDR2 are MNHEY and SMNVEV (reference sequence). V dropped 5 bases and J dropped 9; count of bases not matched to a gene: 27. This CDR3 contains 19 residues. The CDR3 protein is CASSQTPHNIAGTAGRQYF. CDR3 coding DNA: TGTGCCAGCAGTCAGACACCTCATAATATAGCGGGGACCGCCGGAAGGCAGTACTTC.

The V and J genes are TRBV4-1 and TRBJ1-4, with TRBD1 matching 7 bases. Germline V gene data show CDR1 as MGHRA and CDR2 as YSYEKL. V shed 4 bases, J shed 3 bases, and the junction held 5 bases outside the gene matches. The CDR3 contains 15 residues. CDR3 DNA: TGCGCCAGCAGCCTCGGGACAGCCGCTAATGAAAAACTGTTTTTT. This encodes CASSLGTAANEKLFF.

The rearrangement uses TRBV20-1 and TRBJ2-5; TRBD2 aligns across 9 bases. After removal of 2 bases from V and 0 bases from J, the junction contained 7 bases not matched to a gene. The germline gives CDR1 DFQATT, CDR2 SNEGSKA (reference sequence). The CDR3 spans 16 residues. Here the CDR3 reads CSARLAGRSYQETQYF. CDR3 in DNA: TGCAGTGCTAGACTAGCGGGGAGGTCGTACCAAGAGACCCAGTACTTC.